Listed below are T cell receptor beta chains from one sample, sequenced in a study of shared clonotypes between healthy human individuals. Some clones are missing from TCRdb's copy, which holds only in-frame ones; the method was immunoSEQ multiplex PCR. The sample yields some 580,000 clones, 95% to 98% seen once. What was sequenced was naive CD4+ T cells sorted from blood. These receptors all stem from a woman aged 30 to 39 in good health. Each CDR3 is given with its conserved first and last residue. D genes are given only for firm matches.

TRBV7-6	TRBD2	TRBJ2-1	CASSLSRGAGLALVLNEQFF	TGTGCCAGCAGCCTTAGTAGAGGGGCGGGACTAGCGTTGGTGTTGAATGAGCAGTTCTTC
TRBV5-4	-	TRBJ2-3	CASSFWSGNTQYF	TGTGCCAGCAGCTTCTGGTCAGGGAATACGCAGTATTTT
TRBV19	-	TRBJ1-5	CASNPGPYQPQHF	TGTGCCAGTAATCCGGGACCTTATCAGCCCCAGCATTTT
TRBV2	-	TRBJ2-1	CASSLRVSLKKYNEQFF	TGTGCCAGCAGCTTGAGGGTGTCGCTAAAAAAATACAATGAGCAGTTCTTC
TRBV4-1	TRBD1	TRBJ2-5	CASSQAGQGGKTQYF	TGCGCCAGCAGCCAAGCCGGACAGGGGGGAAAGACCCAGTACTTC
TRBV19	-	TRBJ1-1	CASSPLTAPGTEAFF	TGTGCCAGTAGTCCTTTAACGGCCCCGGGCACTGAAGCTTTCTTT
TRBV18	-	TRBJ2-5	CASSPRAGGTQETQYF	TGTGCCAGCTCACCCCGCGCAGGGGGGACTCAAGAGACCCAGTACTTC
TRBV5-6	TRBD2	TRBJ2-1	CASSLGGLAGGSYNEQFF	TGTGCCAGCAGCTTGGGTGGTTTGGCGGGAGGGTCCTACAATGAGCAGTTCTTC
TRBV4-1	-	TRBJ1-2	CASSPGRDYGYTF	TGCGCCAGCAGCCCTGGGAGGGATTATGGCTACACCTTC
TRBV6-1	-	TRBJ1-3	CARGQYSGNTIYF	TGTGCCAGGGGACAATACTCTGGAAACACCATATATTTT
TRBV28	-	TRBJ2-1	CATYLPSDRGHEQFF	TGTGCCACTTACCTCCCTAGCGACCGGGGGCATGAGCAGTTCTTC
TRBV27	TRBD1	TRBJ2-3	CASSGTGAFSIWTDTQYF	TGTGCCAGCAGTGGGACAGGGGCTTTTAGTATATGGACAGATACGCAGTATTTT
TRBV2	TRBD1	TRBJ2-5	CASRRSQGALAGSQTQYF	TGTGCCAGCCGTAGGAGTCAGGGGGCGCTGGCGGGATCGCAGACCCAGTACTTC
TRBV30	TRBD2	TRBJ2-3	CAWRARESVRDTQYF	TGTGCCTGGAGGGCGCGGGAGTCCGTTCGAGATACGCAGTATTTT
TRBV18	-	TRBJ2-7	CASSPERETTYEQYF	TGTGCCAGCTCACCAGAGAGGGAAACGACCTACGAGCAGTACTTC
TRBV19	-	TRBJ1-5	CASSPYMGQNQPQHF	TGTGCCAGTAGTCCCTATATGGGGCAGAATCAGCCCCAGCATTTT
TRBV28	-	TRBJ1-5	CASSSLQHQPQHF	TGTGCCAGCAGTTCCCTCCAGCATCAGCCCCAGCATTTT
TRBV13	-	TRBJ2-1	CASSLRPTEQFF	TGTGCCAGCAGCTTAAGACCCACTGAGCAGTTCTTC
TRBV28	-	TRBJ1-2	CASSYGRAGYTF	TGTGCCAGCAGTTACGGCAGGGCTGGCTACACCTTC
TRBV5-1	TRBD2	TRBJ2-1	CASSPGLALLNEQFF	TGCGCCAGCAGCCCGGGACTAGCCCTGCTCAATGAGCAGTTCTTC
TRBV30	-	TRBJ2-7	CAWSETQSSYEQYF	TGTGCCTGGAGTGAGACTCAGAGCTCCTACGAGCAGTACTTC
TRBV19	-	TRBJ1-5	CASSIWSRGVNQPQHF	TGTGCCAGTAGTATATGGTCTAGAGGGGTTAATCAGCCCCAGCATTTT
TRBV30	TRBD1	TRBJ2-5	CAWSVWRKGAETQYF	TGTGCCTGGAGTGTCTGGCGAAAGGGGGCAGAGACCCAGTACTTC
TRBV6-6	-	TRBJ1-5	CASSYAQDQPQHF	TGTGCCAGCAGTTACGCACAGGATCAGCCCCAGCATTTT